Listed below are T cell receptor beta chains from one sample, sequenced in a study. TCRdb recomputed calls from the RT-PCR reads with MiXCR, one row per CDR3 protein. This sample carries around 700,000 distinct CDR3 sequences, 14% of them seen once, and the ten largest clones take roughly 4%. The sequenced sample was memory CD4+ T cells from blood. The source of these receptors is a female donor in good health, serving as a healthy control. The CDR3 runs from the conserved cysteine through the conserved F or W. The D gene is left open where the match is weak. Clone size is stated in some rows and not others, as once, few, many or a class when expanded.

once,TRBV12-3/TRBV12-4,15,TRBJ1-2,NA,TGTGCCAGCAGTACCGGGACGGATAACCTATGGAGCTACACCTTC,CASSTGTDNLWSYTF
few,TRBV18,14,TRBJ2-7,NA,TGTGCCAGCTCACACAGGGCCCTGGGGTACGAGCAGTACTTC,CASSHRALGYEQYF
few,TRBV10-3,12,TRBJ2-4,NA,TGTGCCATTGGTCCGACGGTGAACATTCAGTACTTC,CAIGPTVNIQYF
many,TRBV20-1,18,TRBJ2-7,TRBD2,TGCAGTGCCAAACCAGGACTAGCGGGAGTATCTTGGTCCTACGAGCAGTACTTC,CSAKPGLAGVSWSYEQYF
many,TRBV2,14,TRBJ2-7,NA,TGTGCCAGCAGTGGGATAGTAGCGGTCTACGAGCAGTACTTC,CASSGIVAVYEQYF
NA,TRBV5-4,15,TRBJ2-7,TRBD1,TGTGCCAGCAGCCGCCCAGGGGGCGAAGTCTACGAGCAGTACTTC,CASSRPGGEVYEQYF
NA,TRBV9,14,TRBJ2-7,TRBD2,TGTGCCAGCAGCGTACTAGCGGGAGGAAACGAGCAGTACTTC,CASSVLAGGNEQYF
once,TRBV3-1,17,TRBJ2-5,NA,TGTGCCAGCAGCCAGGGGATTGGGGGTAGTGGCGGAGAGACCCAGTACTTC,CASSQGIGGSGGETQYF
NA,TRBV20-1,17,TRBJ2-1,TRBD2,TGCAGTGCTAGAGGCAGAGGCGGGAGTCTTTCCTACAATGAGCAGTTCTTC,CSARGRGGSLSYNEQFF
NA,TRBV6-1,15,TRBJ2-7,NA,TGTGCCAGCAGTGAAGTCGGACGTTTCTCCTACGAGCAGTACTTC,CASSEVGRFSYEQYF
NA,TRBV12-3/TRBV12-4,17,TRBJ2-2,NA,TGTGCCAGCAGTTTAGCGGGGGACACCAGCAACACCGGGGAGCTGTTTTTT,CASSLAGDTSNTGELFF
few,TRBV6-5,15,TRBJ2-7,NA,TGTGCCAGCAGTTACGCCGGCCCAGGGTTCAACGAGCAGTACTTC,CASSYAGPGFNEQYF
many,TRBV5-1,15,TRBJ1-2,NA,TGCGCCAGCAGCTGGGGTTCTGTGACGGTCTATGGCTACACCTTC,CASSWGSVTVYGYTF
NA,TRBV7-9,16,TRBJ1-4,NA,TGTGCCAGCAGCAGAGACAGATCCTCAACTAATGAAAAACTGTTTTTT,CASSRDRSSTNEKLFF
many,TRBV6-4,15,TRBJ1-1,NA,TGTGCCAGCAGTGAGCCAGGGAGTATGAACACTGAAGCTTTCTTT,CASSEPGSMNTEAFF
NA,TRBV19,16,TRBJ2-5,NA,TGTGCCAGTAGTATTAATCCCCCAGCGGACCAAGAGACCCAGTACTTC,CASSINPPADQETQYF
many,TRBV6-5,13,TRBJ2-7,NA,TGTGCCAGCAGCCTTTCTTCTGACTCTCGCTGGAACTTC,CASSLSSDSRWNF
NA,TRBV6-5,15,TRBJ2-7,TRBD1,TGTGCCAGTCGGCTCGGGACAGACAGAAACTACGAGCAGTACTTC,CASRLGTDRNYEQYF